This T cell receptor beta chain emerged from a study of blood T cell repertoires in COVID-19. Germline V lookup: CDR1 SNHLY, CDR2 FYNNEI. V shed 5 bases and J 3 bases; nucleotides not matched to a gene: 7. The CDR3 has 15 amino acids. The table came from immunoSEQ multiplex PCR; TCRdb's copy has only in-frame clones and leaves some out. Of roughly 410,000 clones listed, about 89% were seen once; the top ten hold about 2%. This clone has more than one count but fewer than ten. Sequenced sample: peripheral blood. This receptor was taken from a woman aged 60 to 75 with COVID-19, enrolled during active disease. The chain joins TRBV2 to TRBJ2-3, with TRBD2 identical over 8 bases. CDR3: CASSNRIAGTDTQYF. The CDR3, as DNA: TGTGCCAGCAGTAACCGGATAGCGGGAACAGATACGCAGTATTTT.